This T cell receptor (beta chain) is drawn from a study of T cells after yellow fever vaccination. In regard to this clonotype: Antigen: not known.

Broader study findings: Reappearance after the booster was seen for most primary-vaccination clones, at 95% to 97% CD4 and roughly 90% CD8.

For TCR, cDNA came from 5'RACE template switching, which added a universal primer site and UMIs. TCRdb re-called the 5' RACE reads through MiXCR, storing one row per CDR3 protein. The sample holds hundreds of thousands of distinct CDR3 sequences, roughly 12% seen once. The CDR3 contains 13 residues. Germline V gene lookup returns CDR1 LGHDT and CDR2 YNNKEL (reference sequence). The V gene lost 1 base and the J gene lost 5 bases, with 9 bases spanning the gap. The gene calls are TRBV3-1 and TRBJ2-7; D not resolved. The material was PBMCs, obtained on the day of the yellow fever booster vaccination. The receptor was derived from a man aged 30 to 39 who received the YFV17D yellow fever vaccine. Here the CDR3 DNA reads TGTGCCAGCAGCCAAGGTAGTTTTGACGAGCAGTACTTC. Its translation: CASSQGSFDEQYF.